The 17 T cell receptor beta chains in this list originate from one sample, sequenced in a study of blood T cell repertoires in COVID-19. Generated by immunoSEQ multiplex PCR, the TCRdb table keeps only in-frame clones and is missing some. This sample yields some 380,000 clones, of which approximately 87% are seen a single time; 1.3% belongs to the top ten. Sequenced material: PBMCs or T cells enriched from blood (not recorded which). These receptors were collected from a man under 40 who had recovered from COVID-19.

The chain uses TRBV7-8 and TRBJ1-2; D call uncertain. The CDR3 is 14 amino acids. Germline CDR1 is SGHVS and CDR2 is FQNEAQ. V lost 3 bases, J lost 3 bases, and 11 bases lay in between. CDR3 nucleotides: TGTGCCAGCAGCTTGGGTGAGGGTTACTATGGCTACACCTTC. This gives the protein CASSLGEGYYGYTF.

CDR3 region: CASSGGQGGSPLHF. DNA for the CDR3: TGTGCCAGTAGTGGCGGACAGGGAGGCTCACCCCTCCACTTT. The rearrangement joins TRBV19 to TRBJ1-6, with TRBD1 matching over 8 bases. This CDR3 contains 14 residues. V was clipped by 5 bases and J by 10 bases; unmatched bases: 7. Germline V gene sequence: CDR1 LNHDA, CDR2 SQIVND (reference sequence).

V is TRBV3-1 (or the pseudogene TRBV3-2) and J is TRBJ2-5, with 8 positions matching TRBD2. The CDR3 sequence is 16 residues long. Germline V gives CDR1 LGHDT, CDR2 YNNKEL (reference sequence). With V trimmed by 3 bases and J by 4 bases, 10 bases remained unmatched. CDR3 sequence: CASSHLSGGGLETQYF. The DNA for the CDR3 is TGTGCCAGCAGCCACCTCAGCGGGGGCGGGTTAGAGACCCAGTACTTC.

The chain is built from TRBV7-9 and TRBJ1-1; D is uncertain. There are 14 residues in the CDR3. Deletions cut 0 bases from V and 6 bases from J, with 11 bases between. The germline gives CDR1 SEHNR, CDR2 FQNEAQ (reference sequence). CDR3 loop: CASSLAGRGPEAFF. The CDR3, as DNA: TGTGCCAGCAGCTTAGCGGGGAGAGGCCCTGAAGCTTTCTTT.

Here the CDR3 DNA reads TGTGCCAGCAATGTAATAGGACAGGGTAAGGACGCAGCTTTCTTT. It yields the protein CASNVIGQGKDAAFF. J is TRBJ1-1 and V is TRBV28, with TRBD1 matching over 8 bases. The CDR3 is 15 amino acids. Germline V gives CDR1 MDHEN, CDR2 SYDVKM. Unmatched junction bases numbered 17, after V lost 7 bases and J lost 10 bases.

The chain recombines TRBV4-3 with TRBJ1-2; 10 bases agree with TRBD1. CDR1 is LGHNA, CDR2 YSLEER, per germline. Losses at the gene ends were 4 bases for V and 7 bases for J; bases not matched to a gene: 3. CDR3 length: 13 residues. Here the CDR3 reads CASSPGQGTGYTF. Here the CDR3 DNA reads TGCGCCAGCAGCCCGGGACAGGGGACTGGCTACACCTTC.

The chain carries TRBV2 and TRBJ1-5, with D maybe TRBD1 (6 bases). Germline assignment: CDR1 SNHLY and CDR2 FYNNEI. The CDR3 runs 12 residues. Trimming took off 3 bases at V and 7 bases at J, with 7 bases between the two ends. This chain's CDR3 is CASSDRGQPQHF. The CDR3 DNA is TGTGCCAGCAGTGACAGGGGACAGCCCCAGCATTTT.

The gene calls are TRBV14 and TRBJ2-5; 9 bases align to TRBD1. V was clipped by 4 bases and J by 5 bases; unmatched bases: 11. Germline V gives CDR1 SGHDN, CDR2 FVKESK. CDR3 length: 16 residues. This CDR3 reads CASSPYTGGVSETQYF. In DNA form, the CDR3 reads TGTGCCAGCAGCCCATACACAGGGGGCGTCTCGGAGACCCAGTACTTC.

The rearrangement joins TRBV1 to TRBJ1-1. TRBV1 is a pseudogene segment. This CDR3 is built from 17 residues. For the CDR3, the DNA is TGCACCAGCAGCCAAGCGGTACGGGGAGAATTGAACACTGAAGCTTTCTTT. This translates into CTSSQAVRGELNTEAFF.

This clone was seen once. The rearrangement joins TRBV2 to TRBJ2-2; D uncertain. The germline V gene has CDR1 SNHLY and CDR2 FYNNEI. V gave up 8 bases and J gave up 7 bases, with 5 bases separating them. This CDR3 region has 10 residues. The CDR3 reads CASLYGELFF. In DNA, the CDR3 is TGTGCCAGCCTTTACGGGGAGCTGTTTTTT. The whole variable domain, filled in from reference TRBV2 and TRBJ2-2, reads EPEVTQTPSHQVTQMGQEVILRCVPISNHLYFYWYRQILGQKVEFLVSFYNNEISEKSEIFDDQFSVERPDGSNFTLKIRSTKLEDSAMYFCASLYGELFFGEGSRLTVL.

The V gene is TRBV12-3 or TRBV12-4, the J gene TRBJ1-1; the match to TRBD1 covers 8 bases. The CDR3 totals 11 residues. V lost 7 bases and J lost 11; bases outside the gene matches: 6. CDR3 nucleotides: TGTGCCAGCATCCGGACAGGGAGGGCTTTCTTT. The encoded protein is CASIRTGRAFF.

The chain is built from TRBV12-3 or TRBV12-4 and TRBJ1-5; unclear D gene. CDR3 length: 13 residues. V shed 7 bases and J shed 7 bases, with 14 bases lying between them. The CDR3 nucleotides are TGTGCCAGCACTGGCAGGTCCAACCAGCCCCAGCATTTT. This gives the protein CASTGRSNQPQHF.

This clone was observed once. V usage is TRBV9 and J usage is TRBJ2-3; possibly TRBD2 for D (6 bases). Looked up from germline, CDR1 is SGDLS and CDR2 is YYNGEE. Trimming took 0 bases from V and 3 from J, leaving 11 bases between them. The CDR3 covers 15 residues. The CDR3 here is CASSVELRGTDTQYF. CDR3 bases: TGTGCCAGCAGCGTAGAACTGCGGGGTACAGATACGCAGTATTTT.

The V gene is TRBV7-2, the J gene TRBJ2-5, with 13 bases that match TRBD2. Germline V lookup: CDR1 SGHTA, CDR2 FQGNSA. This CDR3 has 19 amino acids. The trim removed 1 base at V and 2 bases at J, leaving 10 bases unmatched. The CDR3 DNA reads TGTGCCAGCAGCTTAGTACCCCCGGGACTAGCGGGGCGGCAAGAGACCCAGTACTTC. Protein sequence: CASSLVPPGLAGRQETQYF. Drawing the rest from reference TRBV7-2 and TRBJ2-5, the complete variable domain is GAGVSQSPSNKVTEKGKDVELRCDPISGHTALYWYRQSLGQGLEFLIYFQGNSAPDKSGLPSDRFSAERTGGSVSTLTIQRTQQEDSAVYLCASSLVPPGLAGRQETQYFGPGTRLLVL.

This clone was observed once. V gene TRBV10-3 combines with J gene TRBJ1-6, with 12 bases identical to TRBD1. V dropped 4 bases and J dropped 5; count of bases not matched to a gene: 9. Germline V gives CDR1 ENHRY, CDR2 SYGVKD. The CDR3 has 18 residues. CDR3 DNA sequence: TGTGCCATCAGTGGGTCGGGACAGGGGGCGAGTAATAATTCACCCCTCCACTTT. This gives the protein CAISGSGQGASNNSPLHF.

The rearrangement joins TRBV12-3 or TRBV12-4 to TRBJ2-3; possible D gene TRBD2, 6 bases. The CDR3 has 13 residues. Trimming pared 6 bases from V and 4 bases from J, leaving 11 bases between. CDR3 coding DNA: TGTGCCAGCAGGCCTCGACTAGCAGATACGCAGTATTTT. Its translation is CASRPRLADTQYF.

V gene TRBV7-9 combines with J gene TRBJ2-1, with 8 bases identical to TRBD1. The germline gives CDR1 SEHNR, CDR2 FQNEAQ (reference sequence). V lost 4 bases to trimming and J lost 6 bases; unmatched junction nucleotides: 8. The CDR3 consists of 15 residues. The CDR3 spells CASSSRQGFFNEQFF. In DNA form, the CDR3 reads TGTGCCAGCAGCTCGCGACAGGGGTTTTTCAATGAGCAGTTCTTC. The complete variable domain, with remaining parts taken from reference TRBV7-9 and TRBJ2-1, reads DTGVSQNPRHKITKRGQNVTFRCDPISEHNRLYWYRQTLGQGPEFLTYFQNEAQLEKSRLLSDRFSAERPKGSFSTLEIQRTEQGDSAMYLCASSSRQGFFNEQFFGPGTRLTVL.